These T cell receptor beta chains were read from a single sample in a study of CD8 T cells in Susac syndrome. From the immunoSEQ multiplex PCR reads, TCRdb called clonotypes with MiXCR, one entry per CDR3 protein. The repertoire has around 130,000 distinct CDR3 sequences, 90% to 95% of them found once; the top ten carry 0.11%. Sequenced input: CD4+ T cells from PBMCs. These receptors were collected from a human donor with multiple sclerosis. CDR3s include the opening cysteine and the closing phenylalanine or tryptophan. The order of the fields is V gene, D gene, J gene, clone size, CDR3 DNA, CDR3 protein. The D gene is left open where the match is weak. The listing skips clone size in some rows; elsewhere it reads once, few, many or a size class.

V gene: TRBV5-6
D gene: -
J gene: TRBJ2-2
clone size: once
CDR3 DNA: TGTGCCAGCAGACTCGGCCCCACAGCGGGCACCGGGGAGCTGTTTTTT
CDR3 protein: CASRLGPTAGTGELFF

V gene: TRBV29-1
D gene: TRBD2
J gene: TRBJ2-5
clone size: -
CDR3 DNA: TGCAGCGGTGGACTAGCGGGAGTCGGGGAGACCCAGTACTTC
CDR3 protein: CSGGLAGVGETQYF

V gene: TRBV5-4
D gene: -
J gene: TRBJ2-5
clone size: -
CDR3 DNA: TGTGCCAGCAGCCTGACGGGTGGGGGGGCAAGAGAGACCCAGTACTTC
CDR3 protein: CASSLTGGGARETQYF

V gene: TRBV20-1
D gene: -
J gene: TRBJ2-5
clone size: -
CDR3 DNA: TGCAGTGCTAGAACCCAAGAGACCCAGTACTTC
CDR3 protein: CSARTQETQYF

V gene: TRBV20-1
D gene: TRBD2
J gene: TRBJ2-4
clone size: -
CDR3 DNA: TGCAGTGCTAGCGGACTAGCGGGAAACGGCTCCAAAAACATTCAGTACTTC
CDR3 protein: CSASGLAGNGSKNIQYF

V gene: TRBV27
D gene: -
J gene: TRBJ2-7
clone size: -
CDR3 DNA: TGTGCCAGCAGTTTATCCCGACAGTACGAGCAGTACTTC
CDR3 protein: CASSLSRQYEQYF

V gene: TRBV28
D gene: -
J gene: TRBJ2-1
clone size: -
CDR3 DNA: TGTGCCAGCAGGGGAAAAGGCGAGCAGTTCTTC
CDR3 protein: CASRGKGEQFF

V gene: TRBV28
D gene: -
J gene: TRBJ2-2
clone size: few
CDR3 DNA: TGTGCCAGCAGTTTAGATCCCGGGGAGCTGTTTTTT
CDR3 protein: CASSLDPGELFF

V gene: TRBV20-1
D gene: -
J gene: TRBJ2-7
clone size: -
CDR3 DNA: TGCAGCGCAAGGGAAGACTTTTACGAGCAGTACTTC
CDR3 protein: CSAREDFYEQYF

V gene: TRBV9
D gene: -
J gene: TRBJ2-3
clone size: -
CDR3 DNA: TGTGCCAGCAGCGTAGTCGTCTTCCCCACAGATACGCAGTATTTT
CDR3 protein: CASSVVVFPTDTQYF

V gene: TRBV30
D gene: TRBD1
J gene: TRBJ1-2
clone size: once
CDR3 DNA: TGTGCCTGGAGTTCGACAGGGAACTATGGCTACACCTTC
CDR3 protein: CAWSSTGNYGYTF

V gene: TRBV15
D gene: -
J gene: TRBJ1-1
clone size: -
CDR3 DNA: TGTGCCACCAGCAGTCTCCCCGGGGGTACTCAAGCTTTCTTT
CDR3 protein: CATSSLPGGTQAFF

V gene: TRBV7-3
D gene: TRBD2
J gene: TRBJ2-3
clone size: once
CDR3 DNA: TGTGCCAGCCGCCGCCGGGGGGGGGCCGGCACAGATACGCAGTATTTT
CDR3 protein: CASRRRGGAGTDTQYF

V gene: TRBV15
D gene: -
J gene: TRBJ2-6
clone size: -
CDR3 DNA: TGTGCCACCAGCAGAGACCGGGGAAGGTGGACTGGGGCCAACGTCCTGACTTTC
CDR3 protein: CATSRDRGRWTGANVLTF

V gene: TRBV20-1
D gene: -
J gene: TRBJ2-7
clone size: -
CDR3 DNA: TGCAGTGCTAGAGAAGACCGACCCTACGAGCAGTACTTC
CDR3 protein: CSAREDRPYEQYF

V gene: TRBV5-1
D gene: TRBD1
J gene: TRBJ2-5
clone size: once
CDR3 DNA: TGCGCCAGCAGCTCGGGACAGGCCCAAGAGACCCAGTACTTC
CDR3 protein: CASSSGQAQETQYF

V gene: TRBV28
D gene: -
J gene: TRBJ1-2
clone size: -
CDR3 DNA: TGTGCCAGCACGTGGGGCGTAAAAGGCTACACCTTC
CDR3 protein: CASTWGVKGYTF

V gene: TRBV4-1
D gene: -
J gene: TRBJ1-2
clone size: -
CDR3 DNA: TGCGCCAGCAGCCAAGAGAGGAGTTATGGCTACACCTTC
CDR3 protein: CASSQERSYGYTF

V gene: TRBV20-1
D gene: -
J gene: TRBJ2-7
clone size: -
CDR3 DNA: TGCAGTGCTAGAGATCCTAACGGGAAAGGGGGTTACGAGCAGTACTTC
CDR3 protein: CSARDPNGKGGYEQYF

V gene: TRBV7-8
D gene: TRBD1
J gene: TRBJ1-1
clone size: -
CDR3 DNA: TGTGCCAGCAGCTCCATGACAGGGTGGAACACTGAAGCTTTCTTT
CDR3 protein: CASSSMTGWNTEAFF

V gene: TRBV29-1
D gene: -
J gene: TRBJ2-3
clone size: -
CDR3 DNA: TGCAGCGCCCCCAGAAGTAGCACAGATACGCAGTATTTT
CDR3 protein: CSAPRSSTDTQYF

V gene: TRBV28
D gene: -
J gene: TRBJ1-1
clone size: -
CDR3 DNA: TGTGCCAGCAGTCTCCGACAGCGGATGAACACTGAAGCTTTCTTT
CDR3 protein: CASSLRQRMNTEAFF

V gene: TRBV28
D gene: TRBD2
J gene: TRBJ2-7
clone size: once
CDR3 DNA: TGTGCCAGCACCTCAGGACTAGCGGGAGGGTACGAGCAGTACTTC
CDR3 protein: CASTSGLAGGYEQYF

V gene: TRBV7-3
D gene: TRBD1
J gene: TRBJ2-7
clone size: -
CDR3 DNA: TGTGCCACACAGGGGTCCGAGCAGTACTTC
CDR3 protein: CATQGSEQYF

V gene: TRBV5-1
D gene: -
J gene: TRBJ2-3
clone size: -
CDR3 DNA: TGCGCCAGCAGCCCCGGGACTCTCCGCACAGATACGCAGTATTTT
CDR3 protein: CASSPGTLRTDTQYF

V gene: TRBV7-3
D gene: TRBD2
J gene: TRBJ2-5
clone size: -
CDR3 DNA: TGTGCCAGCAGCCCCCGGCTGGTAGCGGGAGCCCAAGAGACCCAGTACTTC
CDR3 protein: CASSPRLVAGAQETQYF

V gene: TRBV20-1
D gene: -
J gene: TRBJ2-5
clone size: -
CDR3 DNA: TGCAGTGCGGGGGCGGAGACCCAGTACTTC
CDR3 protein: CSAGAETQYF

V gene: TRBV24-1
D gene: TRBD2
J gene: TRBJ2-5
clone size: -
CDR3 DNA: TGTGCCACCAGTGTCGTCCTAGCGGGAGTACGGGAGACCCAGTACTTC
CDR3 protein: CATSVVLAGVRETQYF

V gene: TRBV12-3/TRBV12-4
D gene: TRBD2
J gene: TRBJ2-3
clone size: -
CDR3 DNA: TGTGCCAGCACCCCCGGGACTAGCGTGGTAGATACGCAGTATTTT
CDR3 protein: CASTPGTSVVDTQYF

V gene: TRBV24-1
D gene: TRBD2
J gene: TRBJ2-5
clone size: once
CDR3 DNA: TGTGCCACCAGTGACTTCACTAGCGGGAGGCCCTCCGGGACCCAGTACTTC
CDR3 protein: CATSDFTSGRPSGTQYF

V gene: TRBV7-3
D gene: TRBD1
J gene: TRBJ2-7
clone size: -
CDR3 DNA: TGTGCCAGCAGCCCGGGACAGGGTTCGGCCGAGCAGTACTTC
CDR3 protein: CASSPGQGSAEQYF

V gene: TRBV28
D gene: -
J gene: TRBJ2-1
clone size: -
CDR3 DNA: TGTGCCAGCAGTTCGGTAACCGATGAGCAGTTCTTC
CDR3 protein: CASSSVTDEQFF

V gene: TRBV7-2
D gene: -
J gene: TRBJ2-7
clone size: -
CDR3 DNA: TGTGCCAGCAGCTTAGCAGGGGGAGGGACCATCATCGACGAGCAGTACTTC
CDR3 protein: CASSLAGGGTIIDEQYF

V gene: TRBV7-2
D gene: -
J gene: TRBJ1-2
clone size: -
CDR3 DNA: TGTGCCAGCAGCCCCGGAATGGACTACACCTTC
CDR3 protein: CASSPGMDYTF